This T cell receptor (beta chain) was captured by sequencing in a study of Graves' ophthalmopathy and Graves' hyperthyroidism. The CDR3 length is 11 residues, termini included. Germline V gene data show CDR1 as MGHDK and CDR2 as SYGVNS. Investigators amplified TCR beta CDR3 regions from RNA transcripts. First-round RT-PCR with HTBI primers preceded a second-round multiplex PCR. A single record per CDR3 protein comes from TCRdb applying MiXCR to the multiplex PCR reads. The data contain around 1.1 million distinct CDR3 sequences, around a third of them singletons. This clonotype has only a few counts. Likely a read error: the CDR3 ends without its conserved phenylalanine or tryptophan. No DNA is shown, since the ends of the CDR3 on it are uncertain; the CDR3 is the one TCRdb lists.

This rearrangement joins TRBV25-1 to TRBJ1-5; TRBD1 is taken as the D call from the table, unchecked against the DNA. The sample consisted of peripheral blood or thyroid tissue (not recorded which). This TCR was recovered from an adult man with Graves' hyperthyroidism. CDR3 region: CASSGRTGSGV.